Each of the 22 T cell receptor beta chains below was sequenced from the same sample in a study of immune characterization of retroperitoneal liposarcoma. Each CDR3 protein is one row after TCRdb ran MiXCR on the PCR reads. The sample carries 8,000 to 11,000 distinct CDR3 sequences, about 30% recorded once. Material for sequencing was tumor tissue. The receptors stem from a female donor with retroperitoneal liposarcoma.

This clonotype was seen only a few times. This chain joins TRBV6-1 and TRBJ2-1; D might be TRBD1 (5 bases). The CDR3 consists of 12 residues. In germline, CDR1 is MNHNS, CDR2 SASEGT. Between the trimmed V and J ends, which lost 6 bases and 13 bases, there was a span of 16 bases. CDR3 in amino acids: CASRQDQETQFF. The CDR3 nucleotides are TGTGCCAGCAGACAGGACCAAGAGACCCAGTTCTTC.

This clonotype has only a few counts. This chain uses TRBV27 with TRBJ1-2; 7 nucleotides line up with TRBD1. Trimming took 2 bases from V and 8 from J; bases not matched to a gene: 11. The germline V gene has CDR1 MNHEY and CDR2 SMNVEV (reference sequence). The CDR3 has 15 amino acids. As DNA, the CDR3 is TGTGCCAGCAGTTTAACCCCCGCAGGGGGGGTAGGCTACACCTTC. This codes for CASSLTPAGGVGYTF.

This clonotype has just a few counts. This chain joins TRBV6-4 and TRBJ2-3; 10 bases align to TRBD2. The CDR3 loop spans 15 amino acids. J was trimmed by 4 bases and V by 0 bases; bases with no gene match: 1. Germline loops: CDR1 MRHNA, CDR2 SNTAGT. The CDR3 DNA is TGTGCCAGCAGTGACTCTAGCGGGGGGCCAGATACGCAGTATTTT. Translated: CASSDSSGGPDTQYF.

The sample holds a few counts of this clonotype. The rearrangement joins TRBV7-8 to TRBJ1-1; D call uncertain. The germline V and J ends were trimmed by 5 bases and 7 bases, with 14 bases remaining between them. The CDR3 has 13 amino acids. The germline V gene encodes CDR1 SGHVS and CDR2 FQNEAQ. The CDR3 reads CASSITRGGEAFF. The CDR3 DNA is TGTGCCAGCAGCATAACCCGTGGAGGTGAAGCTTTCTTT.

This clonotype has a count of ten or more. The chain employs TRBV6-1 and TRBJ2-1; D remains ambiguous. The CDR3 has 14 residues. CDR1 is MNHNS and CDR2 is SASEGT in the germline V gene. V shed 5 bases and J shed 8 bases, with 16 bases lying between them. In DNA, the CDR3 is TGTGCCAGCAGTTATAGTGGGGATTACGATGAGCAGTTCTTC. Protein sequence: CASSYSGDYDEQFF.

This clonotype is labeled as large. This CDR3 is CATSALGPGELFF. The CDR3 DNA is TGTGCCACCAGCGCCCTAGGACCCGGGGAGCTGTTTTTT. This sequence joins TRBV24-1 and TRBJ2-2; D remains ambiguous. Trimming pared 7 bases from V and 6 bases from J, leaving 11 bases between. From germline, CDR1 is KGHDR and CDR2 SFDVKD. This CDR3 contains 13 residues.

The chain uses TRBV7-2 and TRBJ2-1; tentatively, D is TRBD2 (5 bases). The V end lost 0 bases, the J end lost 13 bases, and 16 bases lay between the germline ends. Per the germline V gene, CDR1 is SGHTA and CDR2 is FQGNSA. There are 14 residues in the CDR3. The CDR3 region has the DNA TGTGCCAGCAGCTTAGCGGGAGCTAAAAACATTCAGTTCTTC. Its translation is CASSLAGAKNIQFF.

This CDR3 reads CASSFNREKLFF. CDR3 in DNA: TGTGCCAGCAGTTTTAACAGGGAAAAACTGTTTTTT. J is TRBJ1-4 and V is TRBV12-3 or TRBV12-4, with a possible D match to TRBD1 (5 bases). Trimming stripped 3 bases from V and 8 bases from J, with 7 bases between. The CDR3 covers 12 residues.

The V gene is TRBV6-1, the J gene TRBJ1-3, with 7 bases aligning to TRBD1. The CDR3 has 15 residues. The ends lost 2 bases at V and 2 bases at J; junction bases unmatched: 3. Germline V CDR1 and CDR2: MNHNS, SASEGT. The CDR3 loop reads CASSEWQGAGNTIYF. The CDR3 DNA is TGTGCCAGCAGTGAATGGCAGGGGGCTGGAAACACCATATATTTT.

Only a few counts were recorded for this clonotype. The chain uses TRBV6-5 and TRBJ2-1, with 12 bases that match TRBD2. The V gene end was trimmed by 4 bases and the J gene end by 0 bases; junction bases not matched to a gene: 1. The V gene's germline CDR1 is MNHEY and CDR2 SVGAGI. This CDR3 comprises 16 residues. DNA for the CDR3: TGTGCCAGCAGTTGGACTAGCGGGACCTCCTACAATGAGCAGTTCTTC. Translated: CASSWTSGTSYNEQFF.

A remark on this clonotype: Since a much larger clone is just one base distant, this may be a read error. The chain joins TRBV7-3 to TRBJ2-5; TRBD2 aligns across 8 bases. The tail of the sequence fits TRBJ2-7 better, so the J call may be wrong. This CDR3 has 15 residues. The germline V gene has CDR1 SGHTA and CDR2 FQGTGA. The CDR3 sequence: CVSSAVTGGSYEQYF. The CDR3 nucleotides are TGTGTCAGCAGCGCAGTGACGGGGGGGTCCTACGAGCAGTACTTC.

The rearrangement uses TRBV7-3 and TRBJ2-4; 9 positions agree with TRBD2. Looked up from germline, CDR1 is SGHTA and CDR2 is FQGTGA. With V trimmed by 5 bases and J by 13 bases, 18 bases remained unmatched. The CDR3 has 16 residues. The CDR3 is CASSVLSGGHYNEQYF. DNA of the CDR3: TGTGCCAGCAGCGTCCTCAGCGGGGGGCACTACAATGAGCAGTACTTC.

The chain is built from TRBV6-6 and TRBJ2-1; 13 bases match TRBD2. The CDR3 loop spans 14 amino acids. With 7 bases clipped from V and 9 bases from J, the junction kept 6 bases outside the gene matches. CDR1 MNHNY and CDR2 SVGAGI come from the germline V gene (reference sequence). The CDR3 reads CASITSGRATEQFF. The CDR3 DNA reads as TGTGCCAGCATTACTAGCGGGAGGGCCACTGAGCAGTTCTTC.

The V call is TRBV6-1, the J call TRBJ2-6; D gene uncertain. This CDR3 contains 15 residues. Germline V gene data show CDR1 as MNHNS and CDR2 as SASEGT. Trimming left V 6 bases short and J 0 bases short, with 9 bases between. The DNA for the CDR3 is TGTGCCAGCAGGAACCAAGACTCTGGGGCCAACGTCCTGACTTTC. Encoded protein: CASRNQDSGANVLTF.

By share, this clonotype counts as medium-sized (0.01 to 0.1%). This chain connects TRBV6-1 to TRBJ2-7, with D perhaps TRBD1 or TRBD2 (5 bases each). The CDR3 runs to 14 residues. Per germline, CDR1 MNHNS and CDR2 SASEGT. The ends were cut back, 4 bases at V and 0 bases at J, with 10 bases in the middle. The CDR3 sequence is CASSVGEFSYEQYF. The CDR3 nucleotides are TGTGCCAGCAGTGTAGGGGAGTTCTCCTACGAGCAGTACTTC.

V usage is TRBV12-3 or TRBV12-4 and J usage is TRBJ2-1; 7 bases align to TRBD2. With V trimmed by 1 base and J by 13 bases, 13 bases remained unmatched. This CDR3 is 15 amino acids long. The CDR3 DNA follows: TGTGCCAGCAGTTTAGGGGAAGAGCGGGATGGCATTCAGTTCTTC. Protein sequence: CASSLGEERDGIQFF.

This clonotype was detected ten times or more. This sequence joins TRBV6-1 and TRBJ2-1; TRBD2 might be the D (5 bases). CDR3 length: 13 residues. Germline CDR1 MNHNS, CDR2 SASEGT. Trimming stripped 6 bases from V and 5 bases from J, with 11 bases between. CDR3 in DNA: TGTGCCAGCAGGGTTGACTACCACAATGAGCAGTTCTTC. Encoded protein: CASRVDYHNEQFF.

This clonotype has at least ten counts. This chain links TRBV6-1 with TRBJ2-6, with D tentatively TRBD1 or TRBD2 (5 bases each). CDR3 size: 15 residues. The germline V gene has CDR1 MNHNS and CDR2 SASEGT. V was trimmed by 3 bases and J by 2 bases, leaving 8 bases between them. The CDR3 bases are TGTGCCAGCAGTGATGGGGGAACTGGGGCCAACGTCCTGACTTTC. Translation gives CASSDGGTGANVLTF.

This clonotype was detected a few times. The chain combines TRBV11-2 with TRBJ2-1; 8 nucleotides match TRBD2. CDR3 length equals 15 residues. Germline V CDR1 and CDR2: SGHAT, FQNNGV. J lost 10 bases, V lost 0 bases, and 8 bases had no gene match. CDR3 DNA sequence: TGTGCCAGCAGCTTAGAGGGGAGTAGCGGGATCGAGCAGTTCTTC. Residues: CASSLEGSSGIEQFF.

This clonotype is medium-sized within its sample. CDR3 DNA: TGTGCCAGCAGCTTAGATCTTGTGGCCGACCCGCAGGACGAGCAGTTCTTC. Amino acid sequence: CASSLDLVADPQDEQFF. The chain joins TRBV11-3 to TRBJ2-1; D unclear. Deletions cut 0 bases from V and 10 bases from J, with 22 bases between. The CDR3 runs 17 residues. CDR1 is SGHNT and CDR2 is YENEEA in the germline V gene.

This clonotype was picked up many times. The chain has TRBV12-3 or TRBV12-4 and TRBJ2-7; tentative D call: TRBD2 (6 bases). The CDR3 is 12 residues long. V was clipped by 6 bases and J by 3 bases, with 9 bases between them. The CDR3, as DNA: TGTGCCAGCAGAGGAGGGAGCTACGAGCAGTACTTC. Encoded protein: CASRGGSYEQYF.

This clonotype occurred many times. One end of the junction is discordant with germline, which a read error may explain. The rearrangement joins TRBV7-7 to TRBJ2-3; unclear D gene. This CDR3 is built from 13 residues. The germline gives CDR1 SSHAT, CDR2 FNYEAQ (reference sequence). The CDR3 DNA is TGTGCTAGCAGCTTAGGTGGCACAGATACGCAGTATTTT. Encoded protein: CASSLGGTDTQYF.